The T cell receptor (beta chain) described here comes from a study of OX40 agonist ivuxolimab in advanced cancers. Sequencing was performed with immunoSEQ multiplex PCR; in TCRdb, only in-frame clones are kept and a portion is missing. The data contain roughly 57,000 clones, roughly 82% of them singletons. The CDR3 length is 17 residues. Per germline, CDR1 LGHNA and CDR2 YNFKEQ. V lost 0 bases and J lost 6; bases outside the gene matches: 5. The specimen was CD4+ or CD8+ T cells sorted from blood, collected in a trial of the OX40 agonist ivuxolimab. This sequence was found in an adult with an advanced solid tumor such as melanoma, head and neck, liver or kidney cancer. This chain uses TRBV4-2 with TRBJ1-4; 12 nucleotides line up with TRBD1. CDR3 DNA sequence: TGTGCCAGCAGCCAAGACGGGACAGGGGGCTCAGATGAAAAACTGTTTTTT. It encodes CASSQDGTGGSDEKLFF.